Listed below are T cell receptor beta chains from one sample, sequenced in a study of identical twins. TCRdb re-called the 5' RACE reads through MiXCR, storing one row per CDR3 protein. The table records 250,000 or so distinct CDR3 sequences, about an eighth of them present only once. Another study also made use of these data, one on yellow fever vaccine responses in identical twins.

The specimen sequenced was memory (CD45RO+) T cells sorted from blood. The receptors were gathered from a woman aged 18-29 years in good health. Each CDR3 is given with its conserved first and last residue. The D gene is left open where the match is weak. Some rows mark clone size as missing; the rest say once, few, many or name a class of expanded clone.

v_call	clone_size	d_call	j_call	cdr3_nt	cdr3_aa
TRBV6-5	.	TRBD1	TRBJ1-2	TGTGCCAGCAGTTACTCCCCCGAGACAGGGGGCTTAGGCTACACCTTC	CASSYSPETGGLGYTF
TRBV7-9	.	.	TRBJ2-5	TGTGCCAGCAGCTTCGCCCCAGGGGAGACCCAGTACTTC	CASSFAPGETQYF
TRBV9	few	.	TRBJ2-5	TGTGCCAGCAGCGTAATGAGCGGCCGACAAGAGACCCAGTACTTC	CASSVMSGRQETQYF
TRBV5-1	many	.	TRBJ2-1	TGCGCCAGCAGCTTGTCTGACTTCTCCTACAATGAGCAGTTCTTC	CASSLSDFSYNEQFF
TRBV29-1	many	.	TRBJ2-1	TGCAGCGTTGGATACGGTGAGCAGTTCTTC	CSVGYGEQFF
TRBV9	.	TRBD2	TRBJ2-5	TGTGCCAGCAGCGTAGGCCTAGCGGCGGGGGAGACCCAGTACTTC	CASSVGLAAGETQYF
TRBV12-3/TRBV12-4	few	.	TRBJ2-2	TGTGCCAGCACCCCCCAGGCGGGCTTGACGAACACCGGGGAGCTGTTTTTT	CASTPQAGLTNTGELFF
TRBV5-1	.	.	TRBJ1-1	TGCGCCAGCACTTTCTTCTCCAGGGACACTGAAGCTTTCTTT	CASTFFSRDTEAFF
TRBV6-2/TRBV6-3	many	.	TRBJ2-6	TGTGCCAGCAGTGACGCCTCTGGGGCCAACGTCCTGACTTTC	CASSDASGANVLTF
TRBV10-3	.	.	TRBJ2-7	TGTGCCATCAGTTTAGGACCAACCCCCCGTGACTACGAGCAGTACTTC	CAISLGPTPRDYEQYF
TRBV12-3/TRBV12-4	many	.	TRBJ1-2	TGTGCCAGCAGTCAGGATCGAGATCGTGGCTACACCTTC	CASSQDRDRGYTF
TRBV7-3	few	TRBD2	TRBJ2-1	TGTGCCAGCAGCGCGACTAGCGGGGGGTCTGAGCAGTTCTTC	CASSATSGGSEQFF
TRBV5-4	few	.	TRBJ2-2	TGTGCCAGCAGCTTAGGGCGCGGGACAGTCGGGGAGCTGTTTTTT	CASSLGRGTVGELFF
TRBV6-5	few	.	TRBJ1-1	TGTGCCAGCAGTTACGGGGTAGGGATGAACACTGAAGCTTTCTTT	CASSYGVGMNTEAFF
TRBV20-1	many	TRBD1	TRBJ1-5	TGCAGTGCTAGAGAAGGGACAGGGGGACCTCAATGGCCCCAGCATTTT	CSAREGTGGPQWPQHF
TRBV3-1	.	.	TRBJ2-3	TGTGCCAGCAGCCAAGGTCAGACAGCCACAGATACGCAGTATTTT	CASSQGQTATDTQYF
TRBV7-2	few	.	TRBJ2-3	TGTGCCAGCAGCTTATCGAGTCCCGGACAGAGACCCCGCACTAGCACAGATACGCAGTATTTT	CASSLSSPGQRPRTSTDTQYF
TRBV4-2	.	.	TRBJ2-1	TGTGCCAGCAGCCACCCTGGAGGGCTCAATGAGCAGTTCTTC	CASSHPGGLNEQFF
TRBV27	few	.	TRBJ2-7	TGTGCCAGCAGTCCCACCTTACTAGCCTACGAGCAGTACTTC	CASSPTLLAYEQYF
TRBV4-2	.	TRBD2	TRBJ2-7	TGTGCCAGCAGCCAAGATGAAGCGGGACCCTACGAGCAGTACTTC	CASSQDEAGPYEQYF
TRBV6-2/TRBV6-3	few	TRBD1	TRBJ2-7	TGTGCCAGCAGTGGACAGGGGATTGTCGAGCAGTACTTC	CASSGQGIVEQYF
TRBV7-6	many	.	TRBJ1-1	TGTGCCAGCAGCTTAATCAGGGGCACTGAAGCTTTCTTT	CASSLIRGTEAFF
TRBV6-1	many	TRBD2	TRBJ2-1	TGTGCCAGCAGTGTTTCGCAGGCGGGGGGTTTTAATGAGCAGTTCTTC	CASSVSQAGGFNEQFF
TRBV7-9	many	.	TRBJ1-1	TGTGCCAGCAGCTTGCAGGGGACGCTCACTGAAGCTTTCTTT	CASSLQGTLTEAFF
TRBV29-1	.	.	TRBJ2-7	TGCAGCGTTGCCGCCCATGGTTTGGACTACGAGCAGTACTTC	CSVAAHGLDYEQYF
TRBV7-6	few	.	TRBJ2-3	TGTGCCAGCACTCCCGGGACTAGCACAGATACGCAGTATTTT	CASTPGTSTDTQYF